These 12 T cell receptor beta chains came from one sample sequenced in a study of blood T cell repertoires in COVID-19. TCRdb's table, derived via immunoSEQ multiplex PCR, lists solely in-frame clones and lacks some. The sample carries roughly 250,000 clones, approximately 87% recorded once. Sequenced: peripheral blood. The receptors stem from a woman in her 30s with COVID-19, enrolled during active disease.

The chain has TRBV5-1 and TRBJ2-3, with TRBD1 as a possible D gene (6 bases). CDR1 and CDR2 (germline): SGHRS, YFSETQ. CDR3 size: 15 residues. V shed 1 base and J shed 3 bases, with 12 bases lying between them. The CDR3 DNA is TGCGCCAGCAGCTTGAAGGGGGTGATTACAGATACGCAGTATTTT. It translates to CASSLKGVITDTQYF.

This clone has just one count. This sequence joins TRBV6-1 and TRBJ2-3, with 7 nucleotides matching TRBD1. CDR1 is MNHNS, CDR2 SASEGT, per germline. J gave up 3 bases and V 3 bases, and 3 bases lay outside the gene matches. The CDR3 sequence is 14 residues long. The CDR3 DNA sequence: TGTGCCAGCAGTGATGGCAGGGGGACAGATACGCAGTATTTT. It translates to CASSDGRGTDTQYF.

With respect to this clone: The same CDR3 arises from other DNA sequences in this sample as well. The V and J genes are TRBV3-1 (or the pseudogene TRBV3-2) and TRBJ1-4, with TRBD1 identical over 7 bases. The V gene end was trimmed by 3 bases and the J gene end by 4 bases; junction bases not matched to a gene: 5. Germline V gene lookup returns CDR1 LGHDT and CDR2 YNNKEL (reference sequence). This CDR3 contains 15 residues. CDR3 sequence reads: CASSQPGTVNEKLFF. Here the CDR3 DNA reads TGTGCCAGCAGCCAGCCCGGGACAGTTAATGAAAAACTGTTTTTT.

This clone was seen once. Within the sample, other DNA sequences also encode this same CDR3. The chain combines TRBV5-6 with TRBJ2-7, with no clear D. This CDR3 region has 14 residues. The V gene's germline CDR1 is SGHDT and CDR2 YYEEEE. V lost 1 base to trimming and J lost 0 bases, with 8 bases between them. CDR3 sequence reads: CASSLLYSSYEQYF. The CDR3 DNA reads TGTGCCAGCAGCTTGCTTTACAGCTCCTACGAGCAGTACTTC.

V and J are TRBV5-1 and TRBJ1-4, with D unresolved. Germline V gene sequence: CDR1 SGHRS, CDR2 YFSETQ. V lost 4 bases and J lost 6, with 13 bases in between. CDR3 length: 14 residues. CDR3 region: CASSQMAPDEKLFF. CDR3 nucleotide sequence: TGCGCCAGCAGCCAAATGGCTCCCGATGAAAAACTGTTTTTT.

V usage is TRBV7-9 and J usage is TRBJ2-7, with a tentative D call TRBD1 (6 bases). Germline lookup yields CDR1 SEHNR and CDR2 FQNEAQ (reference sequence). The V and J ends lost 5 bases and 1 base respectively, with 21 bases between them. This CDR3 region has 17 residues. The CDR3 coding sequence is TGTGCCAGCAGCCGGGGTGGGGACGGACAGTTGTCCTACGAGCAGTACTTC. It codes for CASSRGGDGQLSYEQYF.

This chain uses TRBV2 with TRBJ2-7, with D tentatively TRBD1 (5 bases). The V gene lost 7 bases and the J gene lost 0 bases, with 13 bases spanning the gap. Germline CDR1 reads SNHLY; CDR2 reads FYNNEI. The CDR3 is made up of 14 amino acids. The CDR3 sequence: CASKASGSSYEQYF. In nucleotides, the CDR3 is TGTGCCAGCAAGGCGTCAGGGTCCTCCTACGAGCAGTACTTC.

This clone was counted between two and nine times. V gene TRBV7-8 combines with J gene TRBJ2-7, with D unclear. V dropped 3 bases and J dropped 3 bases, with 6 bases sitting between them. Per germline, CDR1 SGHVS and CDR2 FQNEAQ. This CDR3 spans 12 amino acids. CDR3 in amino acids: CASSFPGYEQYF. The DNA of the CDR3 is TGTGCCAGCAGCTTCCCGGGCTACGAGCAGTACTTC.

The rearrangement uses TRBV5-1 and TRBJ2-4; 7 bases line up with TRBD1. The V gene end was trimmed by 4 bases and the J gene end by 5 bases; junction bases not matched to a gene: 12. The CDR3 length is 16 residues. Germline CDR1 is SGHRS and CDR2 is YFSETQ. The CDR3, as DNA: TGCGCCAGCAGCCGGGACAGTATAAAATTCCAAAACATTCAGTACTTC. Residues: CASSRDSIKFQNIQYF. Using reference TRBV5-1 and TRBJ2-4 for the parts outside the CDR3, the full variable domain is KAGVTQTPRYLIKTRGQQVTLSCSPISGHRSVSWYQQTPGQGLQFLFEYFSETQRNKGNFPGRFSGRQFSNSRSEMNVSTLELGDSALYLCASSRDSIKFQNIQYFGAGTRLSVL.

The chain is built from TRBV19 and TRBJ1-4; D gene uncertain. The V gene's germline CDR1 is LNHDA and CDR2 SQIVND (reference sequence). With 5 bases removed from V and 8 bases from J, the gap between germline ends came to 21 bases. This CDR3 is 16 amino acids long. The CDR3 nucleotides are TGTGCCAGTAGTTCCGGAGGCGGAGGAGAAAGGGAAAAACTGTTTTTT. Residues: CASSSGGGGEREKLFF.

This rearrangement joins TRBV9 to TRBJ1-2; no reliable D call. This CDR3 contains 14 residues. Germline-derived CDR1 and CDR2 are SGDLS and YYNGEE. Trimming took off 1 base at V and 1 base at J, with 8 bases between the two ends. The CDR3 DNA follows: TGTGCCAGCAGCGTATTCGTTAGTAACTATGGCTACACCTTC. Protein product: CASSVFVSNYGYTF.

The chain employs TRBV7-2 and TRBJ2-3; possibly TRBD2 for D (5 bases). Trimming removed 3 bases from V and 2 bases from J, with 9 bases in between. CDR3 length: 14 residues. The germline gives CDR1 SGHTA, CDR2 FQGNSA. In DNA form, the CDR3 reads TGTGCCAGCAGCTTCGTGGAGGTCACAGATACGCAGTATTTT. It codes for CASSFVEVTDTQYF.